Described below is a single T cell receptor (beta chain) sequence and its context. Its antigen target is currently unknown. No per-base quality is available; no much larger clone lies one base away. This specimen belongs to a study of vaccination effects on CD4 cells after COVID-19 (dated by TCRdb to between 2021 and 2022). Looking at the study overall: Post-vaccine samples across the study were collected a median of 72 days after the second dose, with a range of 14 to 241. The study compared SARS-CoV-2 spike-specific CD4+ TCR repertoires before and after mRNA vaccination in COVID-19 convalescent patients and infection-naive vaccine recipients. A total of over nine COVID-19 convalescent patients and 4 SARS-CoV-2-naive healthy vaccine recipients were included in the full study. Cultures from other donors in the study were sequenced using the Oncomine TCR Beta short-read assay on an Illumina iSeq 100.

The method was the immunoSEQ multiplex PCR assay. TCR beta CDR3 sequencing was performed on DNA from the cultured, isolated CD4+ T cells. The authors processed their data as follows. Non-productive TCR sequences were removed, reads were trimmed to the CDR3 region, and CDR3s of at least 7 amino acids were retained. Antigen-specific clonotypes were identified using the MANAFEST web app by comparison of expansion in peptide wells against reference cultures. To count as positive, a clone had to show expansion at FDR<0.05 compared with the reference and with all other wells, an odds ratio above 5, and a frequency above 0.1% in two replicate wells. Clonotypes significantly expanded in SARS-CoV-2 spike wells and in at least one common cold coronavirus spike condition were defined as cross-reactive. Using the stringdist R package, CDR3 similarity was measured by Levenshtein distance, and unrooted trees were constructed with ape in R 3.6.1. In TCRdb, the immuneACCESS table is reduced to in-frame sequences with V and J assigned. These tables do not hold every clone; where another copy was compared, an unresolved V gene accounts for under half, and the others remain unexplained. V and J calls and clone size follow that table, whereas D and trimming were derived from the DNA. In this sample the table shows 20,000 to 30,000 clones, approximately 69% of which occur a single time. The ten largest clones take up 7% to 10% of the sample.

The V and J ends are trimmed by 1 base and 0 bases, leaving 8 bases between them. Taken from cysteine to phenylalanine, the CDR3 has 16 residues. Only the CDR3 DNA is retained, 48 bases long and in frame from the first base. CDR1 and CDR2 are read off the germline V gene as SGDLS and YYNGEE. The ViraFEST assay stimulated PBMC with viral peptide pools and then used TCR sequencing to identify antigen-specific CD4+ T cell clonotypes by expansion. After 10 days of culture, CD4+ T cells were isolated with the EasySep CD4+ T cell isolation kit. Two doses of either the BNT162b2 or the mRNA-1273 mRNA SARS-CoV-2 vaccine were administered to participants. The absence of prior SARS-CoV-2 infection in healthy vaccine recipients was confirmed by negative nucleocapsid antibodies before and after vaccination. Each well held 1.5 million to 2.5 million PBMC cultured in IMDM containing roughly 5% human AB serum, 8.5 to 10 IU/ml IL-2 and gentamicin, along with approximately 10 ug/ml peptides. On days 3 and 7, half of the culture medium was replaced with fresh IL-2-containing medium. Unless noted otherwise, every peptide stimulation condition was grown in triplicate wells. Using Ficoll-Paque Plus gradient centrifugation, PBMC were separated from whole blood and then either used fresh or cryopreserved at -140C. The overlapping peptide pools covered the spike proteins of SARS-CoV-2 as well as those of the common cold coronaviruses HCoV-NL63, HCoV-OC43 and HCoV-229E. The QIAamp micro DNA kit was used to extract genomic DNA from the cultured CD4+ T cells.

Beyond this particular receptor, the publication reports: Among healthy vaccine recipients, nearly all vaccine-induced clones were SARS-CoV-2 mono-reactive, and just 1 of 255 was cross-reactive with common cold coronaviruses. Marked clonal contraction was observed in both infection-induced and vaccine-induced clones at late post-vaccination timepoints, consistent with waning T cell responses. The study was limited by a small number of convalescent patients, and early post-infection timepoints were lacking.

The receptor's source is a human donor who received a COVID-19 vaccine. The sample in question was CD4+ T cells from PBMCs cultured with SARS-CoV-2 spike peptides, obtained after COVID-19 vaccination. This specimen's cell subset or site label, per the study, means: SARS-CoV-2 spike overlapping peptide pool stimulation. The V and J segments used are TRBV9 and TRBJ1-6, with no D gene named confidently. CDR3 loop: CASSVKASSYNSPLHF. The sequence in DNA is TGTGCCAGCAGCGTAAAGGCTAGCTCCTATAATTCACCCCTCCACTTT.